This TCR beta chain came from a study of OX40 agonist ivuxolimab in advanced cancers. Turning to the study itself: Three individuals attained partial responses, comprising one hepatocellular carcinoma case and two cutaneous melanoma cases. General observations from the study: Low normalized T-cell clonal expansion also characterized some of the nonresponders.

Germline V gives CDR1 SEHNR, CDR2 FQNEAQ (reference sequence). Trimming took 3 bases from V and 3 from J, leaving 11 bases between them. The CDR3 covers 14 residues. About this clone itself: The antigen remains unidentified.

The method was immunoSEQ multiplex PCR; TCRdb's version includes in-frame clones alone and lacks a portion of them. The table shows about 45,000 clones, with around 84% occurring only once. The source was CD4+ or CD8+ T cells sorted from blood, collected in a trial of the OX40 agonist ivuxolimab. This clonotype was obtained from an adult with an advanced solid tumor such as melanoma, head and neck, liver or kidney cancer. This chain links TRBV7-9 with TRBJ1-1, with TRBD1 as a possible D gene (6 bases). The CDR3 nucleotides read TGTGCCAGCAGCTTTAGGGGGGCCGACACTGAAGCTTTCTTT. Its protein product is CASSFRGADTEAFF.